One sample yielded the 28 T cell receptor beta chains listed below, sequenced in a study of shared clonotypes between healthy human individuals. Terminally differentiated effector memory CD45RA+ cells were left out of the naive CD8 fraction, which was CD45RO-negative and positively selected for CCR7. Sequenced by immunoSEQ multiplex PCR; TCRdb stores in-frame clones only, minus some. The data contain about 680,000 clones, 92% of them singletons. Sequencing was carried out using naive CD8+ T cells sorted from blood. The receptors stem from a man between 25 and 39 years old in good health.

The V gene is TRBV11-2, the J gene TRBJ2-5; a weak D match, TRBD2 (5 bases). This CDR3 is 15 amino acids long. In germline, CDR1 is SGHAT, CDR2 FQNNGV. The V end was cut by 5 bases, the J end by 2 bases, with 15 bases between. DNA for the CDR3: TGTGCCAGCAGCCCCCCACTAGAAACGCAAGAGACCCAGTACTTC. It translates to CASSPPLETQETQYF.

V and J are TRBV27 and TRBJ2-1; 14 bases align to TRBD2. V shed 7 bases, J shed 8 bases, and the junction held 4 bases outside the gene matches. The CDR3 spans 14 residues. The germline CDR1 and CDR2 sequences are MNHEY and SMNVEV (reference sequence). CDR3 coding DNA: TGTGCCAGCAACTCGGGACTAGCGGGAGATGAGCAGTTCTTC. It yields the protein CASNSGLAGDEQFF.

The rearrangement uses TRBV28 and TRBJ1-5; 8 positions agree with TRBD1. This CDR3 region has 16 residues. Germline trimming cut 3 bases from V and 2 bases from J; bases unmatched to any gene: 6. Germline values: CDR1 MDHEN, CDR2 SYDVKM. The chain's CDR3 is CASSFLSGGGNQPQHF. In nucleotides, the CDR3 is TGTGCCAGCAGTTTTCTCTCAGGGGGCGGCAATCAGCCCCAGCATTTT.

The genes are TRBV7-2 and TRBJ2-1; D is perhaps TRBD2 (6 bases). The CDR3 loop spans 14 amino acids. V was trimmed by 8 bases and J by 6 bases, leaving 17 bases between them. CDR1 is SGHTA and CDR2 is FQGNSA in the germline V gene. Here the CDR3 DNA reads TGTGCCAGCGCAAGACTAGAATCAGGCAATGAGCAGTTCTTC. Its translation: CASARLESGNEQFF.

The chain has TRBV7-9 and TRBJ2-2; possible D gene TRBD1, 6 bases. The CDR3 covers 14 residues. V was pared by 5 bases and J by 3 bases, with 10 bases between. Germline CDR1 is SEHNR and CDR2 is FQNEAQ (reference sequence). The CDR3 is CASSRRQDTGELFF. The CDR3 DNA reads TGTGCCAGCAGCAGGAGACAGGACACCGGGGAGCTGTTTTTT.

Points on this clone: Other DNA sequences from this sample encode an identical CDR3 as well. CDR3: CSVVLADYNEQFF. DNA for the CDR3: TGCAGCGTTGTACTAGCGGACTACAATGAGCAGTTCTTC. This chain joins TRBV29-1 and TRBJ2-1; 8 positions match TRBD2. The J segment lost 3 bases and the V segment lost 4 bases, leaving 2 bases of the junction unmatched. The germline gives CDR1 SQVTM, CDR2 ANQGSEA. This CDR3 region has 13 residues.

The chain combines TRBV9 with TRBJ2-1, with 14 bases identical to TRBD2. This CDR3 has 15 residues. V was pared by 3 bases and J by 5 bases, with 1 base of the junction left unmatched. Germline CDR1 and CDR2: SGDLS and YYNGEE. The CDR3 coding sequence is TGTGCCAGCAGCGGGGGACTAGCGGGAGACAATGAGCAGTTCTTC. It codes for CASSGGLAGDNEQFF.

The CDR3 is CASSGGSGRRDTQYF. CDR3 coding DNA: TGTGCCAGCAGCGGGGGCAGCGGGCGAAGGGATACGCAGTATTTT. The chain carries TRBV6-5 and TRBJ2-3; the D call may be TRBD1 or TRBD2 (6 bases each). Germline CDR1 and CDR2: MNHEY and SVGAGI. The CDR3 covers 15 residues. The germline V and J ends were trimmed by 6 bases and 6 bases, with 19 bases remaining between them.

This rearrangement joins TRBV27 to TRBJ2-3, with 7 bases that match TRBD2. J was trimmed by 3 bases and V by 5 bases; bases with no gene match: 11. This CDR3 has 16 residues. The germline gives CDR1 MNHEY, CDR2 SMNVEV (reference sequence). CDR3 region: CASSLQGGFGTDTQYF. As DNA, the CDR3 is TGTGCCAGCAGTCTCCAGGGAGGGTTTGGGACAGATACGCAGTATTTT.

This chain connects TRBV28 to TRBJ1-4; D remains ambiguous. The V and J ends lost 5 bases and 10 bases respectively, with 17 bases between them. CDR3 length: 14 residues. In germline, CDR1 is MDHEN, CDR2 SYDVKM. The CDR3 spells CASSPSLMMGKLFF. The CDR3 region has the DNA TGTGCCAGCAGTCCTTCCCTAATGATGGGAAAACTGTTTTTT.

The gene calls are TRBV9 and TRBJ2-1; 7 positions match TRBD2. This CDR3 has 14 residues. CDR1 SGDLS and CDR2 YYNGEE come from the germline V gene. After removal of 7 bases from V and 7 bases from J, the junction contained 11 bases not matched to a gene. The CDR3: CASDSGGSKNEQFF. The DNA for the CDR3 is TGTGCCAGCGACTCTGGCGGGAGTAAGAATGAGCAGTTCTTC.

This clone was recorded a few times. The rearrangement uses TRBV4-1 and TRBJ2-7, with D perhaps matching TRBD1 (6 bases). Looked up from germline, CDR1 is MGHRA and CDR2 is YSYEKL. The CDR3 runs to 12 residues. V lost 1 base to trimming and J lost 7 bases, with 8 bases between them. CDR3 DNA sequence: TGCGCCAGCAGCCAAGCCGGGACAGAGCAGTACTTC. Translating gives CASSQAGTEQYF.

This clone was found once. The sample carries other DNA sequences with the same CDR3. DNA of the CDR3: TGTGCCAGCAGCTTCGGAGGGAACACTGAAGCTTTCTTT. Its translation is CASSFGGNTEAFF. The chain employs TRBV7-3 and TRBJ1-1; D is unclear. Between the trimmed V and J ends, which lost 3 bases and 1 base, there was a span of 6 bases. This CDR3 comprises 13 residues. The germline CDR1 and CDR2 sequences are SGHTA and FQGTGA.

The V gene is TRBV11-2, the J gene TRBJ2-3; D gene unclear. This CDR3 spans 18 amino acids. V gave up 5 bases and J gave up 2 bases, with 23 bases separating them. The germline gives CDR1 SGHAT, CDR2 FQNNGV. CDR3 nucleotides: TGTGCCAGCAGCACCTGGACGTCAGGCTGGTTAGTCACAGATACGCAGTATTTT. The encoded protein is CASSTWTSGWLVTDTQYF.

The J gene is TRBJ2-1, the V gene TRBV27, with 13 bases that match TRBD2. This CDR3 is 16 amino acids long. J lost 8 bases, V lost 6 bases, and 10 bases had no gene match. In germline, CDR1 is MNHEY, CDR2 SMNVEV (reference sequence). CDR3 amino acids: CASSLWTSGSFDEQFF. The CDR3, as DNA: TGTGCCAGCAGCCTTTGGACTAGCGGGAGTTTCGATGAGCAGTTCTTC.

This rearrangement joins TRBV23-1 to TRBJ1-1, with D uncertain. TRBV23-1 is designated an ORF whose function remains uncertain. With 0 bases removed from V and 1 base from J, the gap between germline ends came to 12 bases. The CDR3 contains 16 residues. The CDR3 DNA is TGCGCCAGCAGTCAATCCCGCAGACAAGAGAACACTGAAGCTTTCTTT. This translates into CASSQSRRQENTEAFF.

The chain recombines TRBV10-2 with TRBJ2-7, with 7 bases aligning to TRBD2. The CDR3 extends over 14 amino acids. Losses at the gene ends were 2 bases for V and 3 bases for J; bases not matched to a gene: 4. Germline CDR1 reads WSHSY; CDR2 reads SAAADI. The CDR3 coding sequence is TGCGCCAGCAGTGAGCTAGCGGAGTTCTACGAGCAGTACTTC. This codes for CASSELAEFYEQYF.

This chain joins TRBV9 and TRBJ2-2, with unresolved D. Germline V gene lookup returns CDR1 SGDLS and CDR2 YYNGEE. There are 16 residues in the CDR3. With 0 bases removed from V and 2 bases from J, the gap between germline ends came to 11 bases. The CDR3 bases are TGTGCCAGCAGCGTAGGTCTGCGTACTAACACCGGGGAGCTGTTTTTT. Its protein is CASSVGLRTNTGELFF.

This clone was detected once. The J gene is TRBJ2-5, the V gene TRBV14; TRBD2 aligns across 8 bases. CDR1 and CDR2 from the germline V gene are SGHDN and FVKESK. V was pared by 0 bases and J by 5 bases, with 11 bases of the junction left unmatched. The CDR3 runs to 17 residues. The CDR3 spells CASSQEVSGSFLETQYF. The CDR3 nucleotides read TGTGCCAGCAGCCAAGAAGTAAGCGGGAGCTTTCTGGAGACCCAGTACTTC.

The V and J genes are TRBV10-2 and TRBJ2-1, with 11 bases that match TRBD1. The CDR3 loop spans 16 amino acids. The germline CDR1 and CDR2 sequences are WSHSY and SAAADI. V was clipped by 5 bases and J by 7 bases; unmatched bases: 10. Here the CDR3 reads CASSPPDRGLRNEQFF. CDR3 DNA: TGCGCCAGCAGTCCCCCGGACAGGGGGCTTAGGAATGAGCAGTTCTTC.

To note about this clone: This CDR3 is also generated by other DNA sequences in the sample. The chain's CDR3 is CASSFRQGNTEAFF. CDR3 in DNA: TGTGCCAGCAGTTTCCGACAGGGGAACACTGAAGCTTTCTTT. The gene calls are TRBV27 and TRBJ1-1; TRBD1 aligns across 7 bases. The CDR3 runs 14 residues. Trimming at V came to 3 bases and at J to 1 base, leaving 2 bases not matched to a gene. Germline CDR1 MNHEY, CDR2 SMNVEV (reference sequence).

The chain uses TRBV5-4 and TRBJ1-2; TRBD1 matches at 8 bases. J gave up 5 bases and V 4 bases, and 7 bases lay outside the gene matches. Germline-derived CDR1 and CDR2 are SGHNT and YYREEE (reference sequence). The length of the CDR3 is 14 residues. CDR3 nucleotides: TGTGCCAGCAGCGGTGACAGGGGAGGATATGGCTACACCTTC. It yields the protein CASSGDRGGYGYTF.

The genes are TRBV10-3 and TRBJ2-2; D is unresolved. Per the germline V gene, CDR1 is ENHRY and CDR2 is SYGVKD. The CDR3 sequence is 13 residues long. V lost 7 bases, J lost 0 bases, and 6 bases lay in between. The CDR3 reads CAITYTNTGELFF. The CDR3 DNA reads TGTGCCATCACCTACACGAACACCGGGGAGCTGTTTTTT.

In its sample, this clone was seen a few times. V usage is TRBV4-3 and J usage is TRBJ2-2, with D possibly matching TRBD2 (5 bases). Germline CDR1 and CDR2: LGHNA and YSLEER. The length of the CDR3 is 17 residues. V shed 3 bases and J shed 6 bases, with 20 bases lying between them. The CDR3 nucleotides are TGCGCCAGCAGCCATGCTTACGAGGGAGACTTGTCCGGGGAGCTGTTTTTT. It is translated as CASSHAYEGDLSGELFF.

The J gene is TRBJ2-5, the V gene TRBV4-1; D is unresolved. Germline lookup yields CDR1 MGHRA and CDR2 YSYEKL. Trimming pared 4 bases from V and 5 bases from J, leaving 17 bases between. The CDR3 consists of 15 residues. The DNA for the CDR3 is TGCGCCAGCAGCCCCTTGAAGGCCGTGCGGGAGACCCAGTACTTC. The encoded protein is CASSPLKAVRETQYF.

V is TRBV27 and J is TRBJ2-7, with D possibly TRBD1 on 6 matching bases. This CDR3 region has 14 residues. Germline V CDR1 and CDR2: MNHEY, SMNVEV (reference sequence). Trimming cost V 5 bases and J 3 bases, with 14 bases left between them. The CDR3 DNA reads as TGTGCCAGCAGTCCCCAAGACAGGAGCTACGAGCAGTACTTC. Protein: CASSPQDRSYEQYF.

V and J are TRBV15 and TRBJ1-5; 8 bases are shared with TRBD1. Germline V lookup: CDR1 LNHNV, CDR2 YYDKDF (reference sequence). The trim removed 0 bases at V and 6 bases at J, leaving 4 bases unmatched. This CDR3 is built from 15 residues. CDR3 in amino acids: CATSRDRGRFQPQHF. In DNA, the CDR3 is TGTGCCACCAGCAGAGACAGGGGGCGATTTCAGCCCCAGCATTTT.

This sequence joins TRBV4-2 and TRBJ2-7, with D possibly TRBD2 on 5 matching bases. From germline, CDR1 is LGHNA and CDR2 YNFKEQ. The CDR3 loop spans 15 amino acids. V was trimmed by 5 bases and J by 3 bases, leaving 17 bases between them. CDR3 residues: CASSLRVAANYEQYF. In nucleotides, the CDR3 is TGTGCCAGCAGCTTGCGGGTGGCAGCGAACTACGAGCAGTACTTC.